Listed below are T cell receptor beta chains from one sample, sequenced in a study of T cells expressing NK-cell markers. TCRdb derives one entry per CDR3 protein from the 5' RACE reads, leaving out DNA. This sample's table has 300,000 or so distinct CDR3 sequences. Input material: blood T cells: a sorted CD56 or NKG2C T cell subset, CD4+ or CD8+ T cells, or bulk PBMC T cells (not recorded which). These receptors were obtained from a woman between 18 and 75 years old in good health. CDR3s include the opening cysteine and the closing phenylalanine or tryptophan.

V	J	CDR3
TRBV20-1	TRBJ2-7	CSARDNALVSYEQYF
TRBV14	TRBJ2-2	CASSQDRLATNTGELFF
TRBV4-3	TRBJ2-3	CASSPTHSTDTQYF
TRBV18	TRBJ1-1	CASSRDRSEAFF
TRBV7-6	TRBJ2-2	CASSRQRTNTGELFF
TRBV30	TRBJ2-3	CASGHSTDTQYF
TRBV5-6	TRBJ2-1	CASSRLGSNEQFF
TRBV9	TRBJ1-2	CASSERDSSFGYTF
TRBV11-2	TRBJ1-1	CASSKHAGSQNTEAFF
TRBV7-8	TRBJ2-7	CASSSSSGSRHEQYF
TRBV7-9	TRBJ1-1	CASRGDRGTHTEAFF
TRBV5-1	TRBJ1-5	CASSMDGSYNQPQHF
TRBV20-1	TRBJ2-1	CSARDPSERDYNEQFF
TRBV29-1	TRBJ2-7	CSVGRPDYEQYF
TRBV20-1	TRBJ2-1	CGLADYNEQFF
TRBV6-1	TRBJ1-2	CASRQPGHPNYGYTF
TRBV11-2	TRBJ2-1	CASRVAGQGTKNEQFF
TRBV4-3	TRBJ1-1	CASSQDIPTEAFF
TRBV23-1	TRBJ1-5	CASSQGARGQPQHF
TRBV7-9	TRBJ1-1	CASSRTTGRNTEAFF
TRBV29-1	TRBJ1-1	CSVARQKNTEAFF
TRBV18	TRBJ1-4	CASSPTGAGEKLFF
TRBV20-1	TRBJ1-1	CSARGASPGSMNTEAFF
TRBV20-1	TRBJ2-3	CSARHRDSYTDTQYF
TRBV12-3/TRBV12-4	TRBJ2-1	CASRGTGGPPSSYNEQFF
TRBV27	TRBJ2-5	CASSLPPPKETQYF
TRBV7-9	TRBJ1-1	CASSLQSIMNTEAFF
TRBV7-2	TRBJ1-1	CASSLQGARNTEAFF
TRBV6-5	TRBJ2-2	CASSYSKTSATGELFF
TRBV6-2/TRBV6-3	TRBJ1-1	CASRLPGHLNTEAFF
TRBV5-5	TRBJ2-2	CASSLLGDTGELFF
TRBV15	TRBJ1-1	CATSRDRTGPQAFF
TRBV11-2	TRBJ2-7	CASSPDRTREQYF
TRBV7-9	TRBJ2-3	CASSSRTGGTDTQYF
TRBV18	TRBJ1-3	CASATGMSGNTIYF
TRBV5-1	TRBJ2-3	CASSFLAGDTDTQYF
TRBV11-2	TRBJ2-5	CASSLGQGASETQYF
TRBV5-4	TRBJ2-2	CASSSGQDNTGELFF
TRBV29-1	TRBJ2-1	CSVERAPGGNEQFF
TRBV20-1	TRBJ2-7	CSASEPSGRISYEQYF
TRBV4-3	TRBJ2-7	CASSQGTSGRLYEQYF
TRBV10-2	TRBJ2-7	CASSEWIVGAYEQYF
TRBV11-2	TRBJ1-6	CASSFVGDSPLHF
TRBV30	TRBJ2-2	CAWSGPPLAQNTGELFF
TRBV7-2	TRBJ1-2	CASSPGGKVRSNYGYTF
TRBV3-1	TRBJ2-2	CASRSGSVRGELFF
TRBV7-2	TRBJ1-2	CASGGQGIAGYTF
TRBV7-2	TRBJ1-1	CASSPQGLLNTEAFF
TRBV7-2	TRBJ2-5	CASSLYGSDPLGQTQYF
TRBV12-3/TRBV12-4	TRBJ2-7	CASSWDRVSSYEQYF
TRBV10-2	TRBJ1-1	CASSEPTGLGNTEAFF
TRBV24-1	TRBJ2-1	CATSDSLAGTYNEQFF
TRBV20-1	TRBJ1-2	CSAVDRANYGYTF
TRBV5-4	TRBJ2-3	CASSLSASSTDTQYF
TRBV11-2	TRBJ2-3	CASSPHPKNTQYF
TRBV6-1	TRBJ1-1	CASRGPGTAGTEAFF
TRBV20-1	TRBJ2-3	CSARASGGASTDTQYF
TRBV6-5	TRBJ2-7	CASSGPQGGEYF